This T cell receptor beta chain was obtained from a study of shared clonotypes between healthy human individuals. Broader study findings: It was the non-shared clonotypes that had lower generation probabilities than clonotypes shared by all four donors. Generally, naive subsets (rather than memory subsets) showed larger estimated richness.

CDR3 length equals 15 residues. The V end lost 5 bases, the J end lost 3 bases, and 15 bases lay between the germline ends. The V gene's germline CDR1 is MDHEN and CDR2 SYDVKM. Data came from immunoSEQ multiplex PCR; TCRdb stores just in-frame clones and leaves some out. The table records some 2,000,000 clones, approximately 96% of them present only once. A remark on this clone: Its antigen remains unknown.

This sequence originates from a man aged 18-30 years in good health. Source material: naive CD4+ T cells sorted from blood. As for subset: CD45RA+ positively selected. The V call is TRBV28, the J call TRBJ2-3; D is possibly TRBD2 (6 bases). The CDR3 here is CASSLGAGRTDTQYF. The DNA of the CDR3 is TGTGCCAGCAGTCTGGGCGCGGGGCGGACAGATACGCAGTATTTT.